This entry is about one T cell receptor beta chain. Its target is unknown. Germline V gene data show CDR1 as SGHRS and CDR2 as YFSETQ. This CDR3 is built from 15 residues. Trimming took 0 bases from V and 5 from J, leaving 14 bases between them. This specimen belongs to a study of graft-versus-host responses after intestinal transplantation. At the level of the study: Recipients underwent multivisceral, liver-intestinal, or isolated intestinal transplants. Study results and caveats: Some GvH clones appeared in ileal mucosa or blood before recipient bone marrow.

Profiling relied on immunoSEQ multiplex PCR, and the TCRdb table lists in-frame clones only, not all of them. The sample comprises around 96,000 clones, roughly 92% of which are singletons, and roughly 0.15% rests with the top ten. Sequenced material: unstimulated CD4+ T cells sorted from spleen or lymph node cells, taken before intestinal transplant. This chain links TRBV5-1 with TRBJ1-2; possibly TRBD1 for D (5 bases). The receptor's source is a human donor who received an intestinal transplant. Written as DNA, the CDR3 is TGCGCCAGCAGCTTGGACCACGACAGCTTTTATGGCTACACCTTC. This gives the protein CASSLDHDSFYGYTF.